These 23 T cell receptor beta chains were all obtained from the same sample, sequenced in a study of T cells after posttransplantation cyclophosphamide. The method was immunoSEQ multiplex PCR; TCRdb's version includes in-frame clones alone and lacks a portion of them. Of 20,000 to 25,000 clones listed, roughly 97% are singletons. The naive gate required viable CD3+CD4+ or CD3+CD8+ cells with CCR7+CD45RA+CD45RO-CD95-CD27+CD28+ phenotype. Sequenced input: naive CD4+ T cells sorted from PBMCs. These receptors came from a man aged 50-60 years in good health, CMV-negative, and a related stem cell transplant donor.

The chain is built from TRBV11-3 and TRBJ2-3; D remains unclear. The ends were cut back, 2 bases at V and 4 bases at J, with 7 bases in the middle. The V gene's germline CDR1 is SGHNT and CDR2 YENEEA. The CDR3 loop spans 13 amino acids. The chain's CDR3 is CASSLSEADTQYF. Here the CDR3 DNA reads TGTGCCAGCAGCTTAAGTGAGGCAGATACGCAGTATTTT.

The V call is TRBV30, the J call TRBJ1-2; D ambiguous. This CDR3 has 14 residues. The V gene's germline CDR1 is GTSNPN and CDR2 SVGIG (reference sequence). V was shortened by 4 bases and J by 4 bases, with 16 bases between the two germline ends. CDR3 sequence reads: CAWTIQGGFYGYTF. CDR3 nucleotides: TGTGCCTGGACGATCCAAGGAGGGTTCTATGGCTACACCTTC.

The J gene is TRBJ2-3, the V gene TRBV5-4; 15 nucleotides match TRBD2. V shed 4 bases, J shed 2 bases, and the junction held 8 bases outside the gene matches. CDR1 is SGHNT and CDR2 is YYREEE in the germline V gene (reference sequence). The CDR3 contains 18 residues. The CDR3: CASSTPGLAGGLTDTQYF. The DNA for the CDR3 is TGTGCCAGCAGCACGCCGGGACTAGCGGGGGGCCTCACAGATACGCAGTATTTT.

The chain combines TRBV6-5 with TRBJ2-3; tentatively, D is TRBD2 (6 bases). V gave up 2 bases and J gave up 5 bases, with 8 bases separating them. Germline V gene data show CDR1 as MNHEY and CDR2 as SVGAGI. The CDR3 length is 13 residues. For the CDR3, the DNA is TGTGCCAGCAGTTACAGGAGGGGAGATACGCAGTATTTT. The encoded protein is CASSYRRGDTQYF.

The rearrangement links TRBV25-1 to TRBJ2-1; 7 bases line up with TRBD1. V gave up 5 bases and J gave up 2 bases; unmatched junction bases: 3. Germline CDR1 is MGHDK and CDR2 is SYGVNS. The CDR3 sequence is 14 residues long. The CDR3 spells CASSYGTAYNEQFF. DNA for the CDR3: TGTGCCAGCAGTTACGGGACAGCCTACAATGAGCAGTTCTTC.

This clone appeared a single time. A junction end diverges from the germline sequence, so it may reflect a read error. V gene TRBV9 combines with J gene TRBJ2-5, with D possibly matching TRBD1 (6 bases). The CDR3 consists of 15 residues. CDR1 SGDLS and CDR2 YYNGEE come from the germline V gene. CDR3 region: CASSPRDNNGETQHF. The CDR3 nucleotides read TGTGCCAGCAGTCCCCGGGACAATAATGGAGAGACCCAGCACTTC.

V gene TRBV5-1 combines with J gene TRBJ2-7; TRBD2 agrees at 15 bases. This CDR3 has 14 amino acids. CDR1 SGHRS and CDR2 YFSETQ come from the germline V gene. V lost 4 bases, J lost 11 bases, and 7 bases stayed unmatched. The CDR3 loop reads CASSGGLAGGPKYF. The CDR3 bases are TGCGCCAGCAGCGGGGGACTAGCGGGAGGTCCCAAGTACTTC. The full variable domain, completed using reference TRBV5-1 and TRBJ2-7, is KAGVTQTPRYLIKTRGQQVTLSCSPISGHRSVSWYQQTPGQGLQFLFEYFSETQRNKGNFPGRFSGRQFSNSRSEMNVSTLELGDSALYLCASSGGLAGGPKYFGPGTRLTVT.

CDR3 DNA sequence: TGTGCCAGCAGTTGGTGGCAGGGGGCTGGGGCCAACGTCCTGACTTTC. It is translated as CASSWWQGAGANVLTF. This chain uses TRBV27 with TRBJ2-6; 7 positions match TRBD1. This CDR3 is 16 amino acids long. The trim removed 4 bases at V and 2 bases at J, leaving 5 bases unmatched. From germline, CDR1 is MNHEY and CDR2 SMNVEV (reference sequence).

The CDR3 spells CASRQTAGNQPQHF. The DNA of the CDR3 is TGTGCCAGCAGGCAGACAGCCGGCAATCAGCCCCAGCATTTT. The V and J genes are TRBV6-1 and TRBJ1-5; maybe TRBD1 (5 bases). Trimming took off 6 bases at V and 2 bases at J, with 11 bases between the two ends. Germline V gene sequence: CDR1 MNHNS, CDR2 SASEGT. The CDR3 contains 14 residues.

CDR3 protein: CASSSGQGGFSGNTIYF. For the CDR3, the DNA is TGTGCCAGCAGTTCCGGACAGGGGGGGTTTTCTGGAAACACCATATATTTT. V is TRBV27 and J is TRBJ1-3; 10 nucleotides line up with TRBD1. The CDR3 is 17 residues long. The germline V gene has CDR1 MNHEY and CDR2 SMNVEV (reference sequence). The V segment lost 4 bases and the J segment 1 base; nucleotides outside the gene matches: 7.

The J gene is TRBJ2-5, the V gene TRBV5-4, with 10 positions matching TRBD2. The junction had 2 bases not matched to a gene; V was cut back by 0 bases and J by 3 bases. CDR1 and CDR2 from the germline V gene are SGHNT and YYREEE (reference sequence). The length of the CDR3 is 15 residues. The CDR3 sequence: CASSLAGLAEETQYF. The CDR3 DNA reads as TGTGCCAGCAGCTTGGCCGGACTAGCGGAAGAGACCCAGTACTTC.

J is TRBJ2-7 and V is TRBV6-1, with TRBD2 as a possible D gene (5 bases). The CDR3 sequence is 14 residues long. In germline, CDR1 is MNHNS, CDR2 SASEGT. V lost 9 bases to trimming and J lost 2 bases, with 17 bases between them. The CDR3 DNA sequence: TGTGCCAGTACGGCGGGCCTCAGGACCTACGAGCAGTACTTC. Its translation is CASTAGLRTYEQYF.

This chain joins TRBV19 and TRBJ1-1; D not resolved. V lost 1 base to trimming and J lost 0 bases, with 3 bases between them. This CDR3 contains 13 residues. The germline gives CDR1 LNHDA, CDR2 SQIVND (reference sequence). As DNA, the CDR3 is TGTGCCAGTAGTATAGTTATGAACACTGAAGCTTTCTTT. It yields the protein CASSIVMNTEAFF.

The rearrangement joins TRBV7-2 to TRBJ2-5; TRBD2 is a possible D gene (5 bases). The germline CDR1 and CDR2 sequences are SGHTA and FQGNSA. There are 16 residues in the CDR3. V gave up 5 bases and J gave up 2 bases, with 18 bases separating them. DNA of the CDR3: TGTGCCAGCAGCCGGTGGCGGGCCAGTAATCAAGAGACCCAGTACTTC. It specifies CASSRWRASNQETQYF.

V is TRBV19 and J is TRBJ1-5, with D possibly being TRBD1 (5 bases). Per the germline V gene, CDR1 is LNHDA and CDR2 is SQIVND (reference sequence). The CDR3 sequence is 13 residues long. Trimming pared 4 bases from V and 6 bases from J, leaving 10 bases between. This chain's CDR3 is CASSNRGSQPQHF. CDR3 DNA: TGTGCCAGTAGTAATAGGGGTAGTCAGCCCCAGCATTTT.

V usage is TRBV19 and J usage is TRBJ1-2; the D is unclear. The CDR3 sequence is 12 residues long. CDR1 LNHDA and CDR2 SQIVND come from the germline V gene (reference sequence). V was shortened by 6 bases and J by 3 bases, with 8 bases between the two germline ends. The CDR3, as DNA: TGTGCCAGTAGCCCACGGGACTATGGCTACACCTTC. Translation gives CASSPRDYGYTF.

CDR3 in DNA: TGTGCCATCAGTGAAATCCTGGAGGACGAGCAGTACTTC. This translates into CAISEILEDEQYF. The chain joins TRBV10-3 to TRBJ2-7; tentative D call: TRBD2 (5 bases). The CDR3 sequence is 13 residues long. V dropped 3 bases and J dropped 5 bases, with 11 bases sitting between them. Looked up from germline, CDR1 is ENHRY and CDR2 is SYGVKD.

This clone was picked up a small number of times. The V call is TRBV7-8, the J call TRBJ2-3; a weak D match, TRBD2 (5 bases). V lost 1 base to trimming and J lost 6 bases, with 14 bases between them. Per germline, CDR1 SGHVS and CDR2 FQNEAQ. This CDR3 has 15 amino acids. DNA for the CDR3: TGTGCCAGCAGCTTAGGAGGGCCAAGGGTTGATACGCAGTATTTT. Translation: CASSLGGPRVDTQYF. The variable domain in full, with the rest retrieved from reference TRBV7-8 and TRBJ2-3, is GAGVSQSPRYKVAKRGQDVALRCDPISGHVSLFWYQQALGQGPEFLTYFQNEAQLDKSGLPSDRFFAERPEGSVSTLKIQRTQQEDSAVYLCASSLGGPRVDTQYFGPGTRLTVL.

CDR3 sequence (DNA): TGTGCCAGCAGCTTAGGCGGGCAGGCCGGGAACAATGAGCAGTTCTTC. Translation gives CASSLGGQAGNNEQFF. The chain joins TRBV7-9 to TRBJ2-1, with D possibly being TRBD2 (5 bases). The CDR3 loop spans 16 amino acids. Trimming removed 1 base from V and 5 bases from J, with 15 bases in between. Per germline, CDR1 SEHNR and CDR2 FQNEAQ (reference sequence).

The chain recombines TRBV10-3 with TRBJ2-2; D might be TRBD2 (6 bases). The CDR3 runs 12 residues. Trimming removed 4 bases at V and 6 bases at J, with 6 bases between. Germline assignment: CDR1 ENHRY and CDR2 SYGVKD. This CDR3 reads CAISGGAGELFF. The DNA for the CDR3 is TGTGCCATCAGTGGCGGGGCCGGGGAGCTGTTTTTT.

This clone was recorded once. The gene calls are TRBV2 and TRBJ1-2; D uncertain. V shed 8 bases and J shed 4 bases, with 8 bases lying between them. CDR1 and CDR2 (germline): SNHLY, FYNNEI. The CDR3 consists of 11 residues. The CDR3 coding sequence is TGTGCCAGCCGTCAGTTCTATGGCTACACCTTC. Protein product: CASRQFYGYTF.

This chain joins TRBV5-1 and TRBJ1-6; D is ambiguous. Per germline, CDR1 SGHRS and CDR2 YFSETQ. The V gene lost 0 bases and the J gene lost 8 bases, with 12 bases spanning the gap. The CDR3 contains 15 residues. For the CDR3, the DNA is TGCGCCAGCAGCTTGGTGTCCCCTACAGATTCACCCCTCCACTTT. Protein sequence: CASSLVSPTDSPLHF.

The rearrangement uses TRBV4-3 and TRBJ1-5, with a tentative D call TRBD1 (5 bases). Trimming removed 0 bases from V and 6 bases from J, with 9 bases in between. Germline V CDR1 and CDR2: LGHNA, YSLEER. The CDR3 is 14 residues long. The CDR3 protein is CASSQDRQGQPQHF. CDR3 DNA: TGCGCCAGCAGCCAAGATCGCCAGGGTCAGCCCCAGCATTTT.